The entry below gives a single T cell receptor beta chain sequence along with its context. This clone's antigen is unknown. There are no base qualities to consult, and no much larger clone falls within one base. The data were taken from a study of cytomegalovirus exposure and HLA in healthy donors (dated by TCRdb to 2015 to 2018). Turning to the overall study: The 500 to 800 repertoires of the first cohort and the roughly 120 validation repertoires were produced on the same platform, according to a later analysis. Besides the first cohort of around 670 subjects, a separate validation cohort made up of 120 different subjects was used. The study aimed to test whether signatures of past pathogen exposure could be identified by cataloging public T cell receptors. To predict cytomegalovirus infection status, the study combined high-throughput TCR immunosequencing, statistical association of individual TCRs with disease status, and machine learning.

Including the terminal cysteine and phenylalanine, the CDR3 comprises 10 residues. Only CDR3 DNA is held: 30 bases, read in frame from base 1. V was cut back by 6 bases and J by 6 bases, leaving a gap of 5 bases between them. The germline V gene (reference sequence) sets CDR1 to MNHNY and CDR2 to SVGAGI. The donors were included in the validation cohort of roughly 120 subjects, a group kept apart from the roughly 610-subject first cohort. General conclusions and limits of the study: According to the authors, the approach could potentially be generalized to other disease states and immunological phenotypes. A later analysis had no HLA typing for the validation cohort, so co-occurrence there was scored across all 110 or so repertoires. A later analysis found that TCRs clustered in the first cohort also tended to co-occur in the roughly 120 validation repertoires, with approximately 93% of cluster scores above 0. Across donors, most TCR sequences were observed very rarely, whereas some public TCRs were present in many individuals. In vitro tests confirmed that a few of the cytomegalovirus-associated TCR beta chains recognize cytomegalovirus antigens. The study listed 164 TCR beta chains as associated with cytomegalovirus. The classifier was reported to diagnose cytomegalovirus status with high specificity and sensitivity in both the original and validation cohorts.

The library was prepared using the immunoSEQ multiplex PCR assay. As for how the authors treated the data: A statistical classification framework was built for diagnosing cytomegalovirus status from the catalog of TCR beta chain sequences. The table was pulled from immuneACCESS by TCRdb, which kept in-frame rearrangements only. Such tables lose some clones; where checked, under half of the loss comes from unresolved V genes, and the rest has no known cause. That table supplies the V and J calls and clone size; D and trimming were determined from the DNA. This sample is represented by 85,000 to 120,000 clones; about nine tenths of them were singletons. The ten largest clones capture about 1.8% of the sample.

The sample consisted of PBMCs. The source is a young woman in good health and CMV-seropositive. This chain is built from TRBV6-6 and TRBJ1-2, with the D gene uncertain. The nucleotides read TGTGCCAGCAGACGGGATGGCTACACCTTC. It specifies CASRRDGYTF.